This T cell receptor beta chain was captured by sequencing in a study of identical twins. Regarding the study as a whole: For monozygotic twins, models underestimated out-of-frame TCR alpha sharing.

Germline lookup yields CDR1 MNHNS and CDR2 SASEGT. This CDR3 has 13 amino acids. V lost 8 bases and J lost 4; bases outside the gene matches: 3. To note about this clonotype: Its antigen is still unknown.

Each CDR3 protein gets one entry after TCRdb re-called the 5' RACE reads with MiXCR. The sample includes nearly 650,000 distinct CDR3 sequences, about 7.1% of them seen just once. The sample was also reused in another study, on yellow fever vaccine responses in identical twins.

This chain connects TRBV6-1 to TRBJ2-2; 8 bases map to TRBD2. The clonotype originates from a woman aged 18 to 35 in good health. The sample was PBMCs. In DNA form, the CDR3 reads TGTGCCAGCTTCACTAGCGGCACCGGGGAGCTGTTTTTT. This codes for CASFTSGTGELFF.